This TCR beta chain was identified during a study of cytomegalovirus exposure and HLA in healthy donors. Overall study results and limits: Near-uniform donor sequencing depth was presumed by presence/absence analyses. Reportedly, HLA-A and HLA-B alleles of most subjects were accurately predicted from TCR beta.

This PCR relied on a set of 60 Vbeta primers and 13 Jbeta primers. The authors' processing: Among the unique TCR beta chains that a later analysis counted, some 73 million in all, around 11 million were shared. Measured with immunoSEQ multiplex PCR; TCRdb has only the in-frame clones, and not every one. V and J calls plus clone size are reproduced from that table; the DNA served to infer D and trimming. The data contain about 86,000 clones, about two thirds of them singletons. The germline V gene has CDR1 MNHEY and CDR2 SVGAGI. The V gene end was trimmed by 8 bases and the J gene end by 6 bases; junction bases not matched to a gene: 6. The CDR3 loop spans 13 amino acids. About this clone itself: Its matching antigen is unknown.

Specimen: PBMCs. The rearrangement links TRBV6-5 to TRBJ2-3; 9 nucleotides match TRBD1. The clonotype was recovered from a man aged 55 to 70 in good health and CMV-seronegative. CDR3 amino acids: CASLGQGRDTQYF. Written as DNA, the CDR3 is TGTGCCAGCTTGGGACAGGGAAGGGATACGCAGTATTTT.